A single sample is the source of the 31 T cell receptor beta chains below, sequenced in a study of blood T cell repertoires in COVID-19 (dated by TCRdb to the early 2020s). Receptor libraries were prepared by the immunoSEQ multiplex PCR assay. TCRdb provides this immuneACCESS table in a form limited to in-frame rearrangements. Some clones are lacking; in checked studies, under half of them reflect an unresolved V gene, and why the rest are absent is not known. This sample lists under 80,000 clones; around four fifths were detected once. 4.5% to 5.5% of the sample comes from the top ten. The material sequenced was peripheral blood. These receptors originate from a man aged 70 or older with acute or convalescent COVID-19.

This clone showed up just a few times. The rearrangement links TRBV5-4 to TRBJ2-1, with 9 nucleotides matching TRBD2. This CDR3 contains 16 residues. V lost 0 bases, J lost 4 bases, and 5 bases stayed unmatched. Germline CDR1 reads SGHNT; CDR2 reads YYREEE (reference sequence). CDR3 region: CASSLDQRGVYNEQFF. CDR3 DNA: TGTGCCAGCAGCTTGGATCAGCGGGGGGTATACAATGAGCAGTTCTTC.

J is TRBJ2-3 and V is TRBV27; D might be TRBD2 (5 bases). The germline CDR1 and CDR2 sequences are MNHEY and SMNVEV (reference sequence). The CDR3 runs 12 residues. V shed 7 bases and J shed 6 bases, with 11 bases lying between them. The CDR3 sequence is CASKTAGDTQYF. The CDR3 DNA is TGTGCCAGCAAGACGGCGGGCGATACGCAGTATTTT.

The chain recombines TRBV12-5 with TRBJ2-7; 8 bases are shared with TRBD1. Germline CDR1 reads LGHNT; CDR2 reads FRNRAP. With V trimmed by 2 bases and J by 2 bases, 2 bases remained unmatched. CDR3 length: 14 amino acids. The CDR3 protein is CASGLWTGTYEQYF. CDR3 in DNA: TGTGCTAGTGGTTTGTGGACAGGGACCTACGAGCAGTACTTC. The complete variable domain, with remaining parts taken from reference TRBV12-5 and TRBJ2-7, reads DARVTQTPRHKVTEMGQEVTMRCQPILGHNTVFWYRQTMMQGLELLAYFRNRAPLDDSGMPKDRFSAEMPDATLATLKIQPSEPRDSAVYFCASGLWTGTYEQYFGPGTRLTVT.

This chain joins TRBV6-6 and TRBJ2-2; TRBD2 matches 11 bases. This CDR3 is built from 16 residues. Germline V lookup: CDR1 MNHNY, CDR2 SVGAGI (reference sequence). Trimming took 4 bases from V and 12 from J; bases not matched to a gene: 13. In DNA form, the CDR3 reads TGTGCCAGCAGTTGGAGGACGGGACTAGCGGTGTGGAAGCTGTTTTTT. It translates to CASSWRTGLAVWKLFF.

This clone was counted between two and nine times. The chain couples TRBV2 to TRBJ2-7; D call uncertain. Germline V gene data show CDR1 as SNHLY and CDR2 as FYNNEI. The CDR3 is 11 residues long. V lost 4 bases and J 4 bases, leaving 5 bases between the germline ends. CDR3 sequence reads: CASSAMYEQYF. Here the CDR3 DNA reads TGTGCCAGCAGTGCAATGTACGAGCAGTACTTC.

A remark on this clone: Other nucleotide sequences from this sample produce the same CDR3. The V call is TRBV6-6, the J call TRBJ2-2, with D unclear. Trimming removed 4 bases at V and 0 bases at J, with 3 bases between. CDR3 length: 13 residues. CDR1 is MNHNY and CDR2 is SVGAGI in the germline V gene (reference sequence). This CDR3 is CASSSANTGELFF. In nucleotides, the CDR3 is TGTGCCAGCAGTTCAGCGAACACCGGGGAGCTGTTTTTT.

This clone was detected a few times. The rearrangement uses TRBV19 and TRBJ1-1; 9 bases are a match to TRBD1. The CDR3 extends over 15 amino acids. J was trimmed by 4 bases and V by 7 bases; bases with no gene match: 10. The germline gives CDR1 LNHDA, CDR2 SQIVND (reference sequence). CDR3 region: CASIEQGAPFTEAFF. CDR3 bases: TGTGCCAGTATTGAACAGGGGGCGCCTTTCACTGAAGCTTTCTTT.

The chain couples TRBV2 to TRBJ2-2, with 11 bases that match TRBD2. This CDR3 region has 16 residues. V trimming: 5 bases; J trimming: 7 bases; junction bases outside the gene matches: 9. CDR1 is SNHLY and CDR2 is FYNNEI in the germline V gene. CDR3: CASSSTSGDGFGELFF. CDR3 bases: TGTGCCAGCAGTTCGACTAGCGGGGACGGATTCGGGGAGCTGTTTTTT.

The sample holds a few counts of this clone. The rearrangement joins TRBV2 to TRBJ2-2; TRBD2 is a possible D gene (6 bases). Looked up from germline, CDR1 is SNHLY and CDR2 is FYNNEI. V shed 7 bases and J shed 4 bases, with 10 bases lying between them. This CDR3 spans 13 amino acids. The CDR3 here is CASKDYLTGELFF. The CDR3 DNA sequence: TGTGCCAGCAAGGACTACCTCACCGGGGAGCTGTTTTTT.

This chain connects TRBV15 to TRBJ2-7, with D perhaps TRBD2 (7 bases). CDR1 is LNHNV and CDR2 is YYDKDF in the germline V gene (reference sequence). V gave up 1 base and J gave up 6 bases, with 13 bases separating them. There are 14 residues in the CDR3. CDR3 sequence reads: CATSRGGGGGEQYF. The CDR3 DNA is TGTGCCACCAGCAGAGGAGGGGGGGGCGGCGAGCAGTACTTC.

The chain has TRBV5-1 and TRBJ2-3; 16 nucleotides agree with TRBD2. The V and J ends lost 2 bases and 5 bases, in that order; junction bases with no gene match: 5. Germline-derived CDR1 and CDR2 are SGHRS and YFSETQ. The CDR3 runs 17 residues. The CDR3 sequence is CASSFGTSGGAQDTQYF. Written as DNA, the CDR3 is TGCGCCAGCAGCTTTGGGACTAGCGGGGGGGCCCAAGATACGCAGTATTTT. Together with reference TRBV5-1 and TRBJ2-3, the CDR3 gives the full variable domain: KAGVTQTPRYLIKTRGQQVTLSCSPISGHRSVSWYQQTPGQGLQFLFEYFSETQRNKGNFPGRFSGRQFSNSRSEMNVSTLELGDSALYLCASSFGTSGGAQDTQYFGPGTRLTVL.

V gene TRBV3-1 (or the pseudogene TRBV3-2) combines with J gene TRBJ2-7; 8 bases align to TRBD1. The germline gives CDR1 LGHDT, CDR2 YNNKEL (reference sequence). The CDR3 length is 15 residues. V was clipped by 1 base and J by 6 bases; unmatched bases: 8. The CDR3: CASSQGEVRGREQYF. DNA for the CDR3: TGTGCCAGCAGCCAAGGGGAGGTCAGGGGGCGCGAGCAGTACTTC.

The table lists this clone with a count of one. The chain employs TRBV7-2 and TRBJ2-2, with 7 bases lining up with TRBD1. The CDR3 is 17 amino acids. Germline-derived CDR1 and CDR2 are SGHTA and FQGNSA. With V trimmed by 1 base and J by 0 bases, 5 bases remained unmatched. This CDR3 is CASSLVFDRANTGELFF. The DNA for the CDR3 is TGTGCCAGCAGCTTAGTCTTCGACAGGGCGAACACCGGGGAGCTGTTTTTT.

The CDR3 sequence: CASSRRLLYEQYF. In DNA, the CDR3 is TGTGCCAGTAGTCGCCGGTTACTCTACGAGCAGTACTTC. V is TRBV19 and J is TRBJ2-7; D gene ambiguous. Trimming took 5 bases from V and 3 from J, leaving 11 bases between them. The CDR3 contains 13 residues. CDR1 and CDR2 (germline): LNHDA, SQIVND (reference sequence).

This chain links TRBV6-5 with TRBJ2-7; 8 bases map to TRBD1. The J segment lost 7 bases and the V segment lost 7 bases, leaving 6 bases of the junction unmatched. CDR1 and CDR2 (germline): MNHEY, SVGAGI. The CDR3 spans 12 residues. The CDR3 region has the DNA TGTGCCAGCAAGCACACAGGGGGTGAGCAGTACTTC. It encodes CASKHTGGEQYF.

The rearrangement links TRBV15 to TRBJ2-1, with D tentatively TRBD2 (5 bases). The CDR3 totals 14 residues. Germline-derived CDR1 and CDR2 are LNHNV and YYDKDF (reference sequence). V lost 3 bases and J 4 bases, leaving 10 bases between the germline ends. The CDR3: CATSRGGSYNEQFF. In nucleotides, the CDR3 is TGTGCCACCAGCAGGGGTGGGAGTTACAATGAGCAGTTCTTC.

This chain joins TRBV5-6 and TRBJ2-1, with D unclear. The CDR3 runs to 12 residues. The ends were cut back, 4 bases at V and 5 bases at J, with 7 bases in the middle. Germline V gives CDR1 SGHDT, CDR2 YYEEEE. The CDR3 DNA reads TGTGCCAGCAGCCGGGTTAACAATGAGCAGTTCTTC. Translation: CASSRVNNEQFF. The complete variable domain, with remaining parts taken from reference TRBV5-6 and TRBJ2-1, reads DAGVTQSPTHLIKTRGQQVTLRCSPKSGHDTVSWYQQALGQGPQFIFQYYEEEERQRGNFPDRFSGHQFPNYSSELNVNALLLGDSALYLCASSRVNNEQFFGPGTRLTVL.

The chain combines TRBV5-1 with TRBJ2-3, with 7 bases lining up with TRBD1. Germline V gene sequence: CDR1 SGHRS, CDR2 YFSETQ. The CDR3 covers 14 residues. The J segment lost 5 bases and the V segment lost 2 bases, leaving 5 bases of the junction unmatched. CDR3 sequence: CASSFRGRGDTQYF. CDR3 DNA: TGCGCCAGCAGCTTTAGGGGGCGTGGAGATACGCAGTATTTT.

The V gene is TRBV6-6, the J gene TRBJ1-5; D gene unclear. Trimming left V 0 bases short and J 4 bases short, with 13 bases between. CDR3 length equals 16 residues. Germline loops: CDR1 MNHNY, CDR2 SVGAGI (reference sequence). This CDR3 reads CASSYSATGGNQPQHF. The CDR3, as DNA: TGTGCCAGCAGTTACTCGGCCACGGGAGGGAATCAGCCCCAGCATTTT.

This rearrangement joins TRBV6-5 to TRBJ2-3; D remains ambiguous. Germline V gives CDR1 MNHEY, CDR2 SVGAGI. This CDR3 is built from 15 residues. The ends were cut back, 0 bases at V and 2 bases at J, with 9 bases in the middle. In DNA, the CDR3 is TGTGCCAGCAGTTACTCGGCCATCACCACAGATACGCAGTATTTT. Its protein is CASSYSAITTDTQYF.

This sequence joins TRBV5-1 and TRBJ1-4, with D possibly TRBD1 on 5 matching bases. Germline V lookup: CDR1 SGHRS, CDR2 YFSETQ. This CDR3 spans 17 amino acids. V dropped 0 bases and J dropped 0 bases, with 12 bases sitting between them. CDR3 DNA sequence: TGCGCCAGCAGCTTGGCCGTGGGGACTGCAACTAATGAAAAACTGTTTTTT. Protein sequence: CASSLAVGTATNEKLFF.

In its sample, this clone was seen a few times. Relative to the germline gene, one junction end is altered; a read error may explain this. V gene TRBV11-3 combines with J gene TRBJ2-7; weak D call: TRBD2 (6 bases). This CDR3 contains 14 residues. Germline V CDR1 and CDR2: SGHNT, YENEEA. CDR3 sequence: CASSSGHGGYVQYF. In DNA form, the CDR3 reads TGTGCCAGCAGCTCTGGACACGGGGGTTACGTGCAGTACTTC.

The chain has TRBV5-4 and TRBJ1-2; no reliable D call. The CDR3 has 13 amino acids. With 2 bases removed from V and 2 bases from J, the gap between germline ends came to 7 bases. Germline lookup yields CDR1 SGHNT and CDR2 YYREEE (reference sequence). The CDR3 nucleotides read TGTGCCAGCAGCTTTACGGAGAACTATGGCTACACCTTC. It codes for CASSFTENYGYTF.

This clone was seen only once. V usage is TRBV7-2 and J usage is TRBJ1-6; D is uncertain. Between the trimmed V and J ends, which lost 2 bases and 0 bases, there was a span of 8 bases. CDR3 size: 16 residues. Germline V lookup: CDR1 SGHTA, CDR2 FQGNSA. CDR3 DNA: TGTGCCAGCAGCTTACTAAAAAACTCCTATAATTCACCCCTCCACTTT. The encoded protein is CASSLLKNSYNSPLHF.

The chain links TRBV9 to TRBJ2-7, with D perhaps TRBD1 (6 bases). V was cut by 0 bases and J by 3 bases, with 13 bases left in between. There are 15 residues in the CDR3. CDR1 and CDR2 (germline): SGDLS, YYNGEE. CDR3 sequence (DNA): TGTGCCAGCAGCGTAGCCCCGGACAGAGTCTACGAGCAGTACTTC. Translating it yields CASSVAPDRVYEQYF.

V gene TRBV7-9 combines with J gene TRBJ2-2, with 8 bases lining up with TRBD1. V lost 4 bases to trimming and J lost 5 bases; unmatched junction nucleotides: 6. Germline loops: CDR1 SEHNR, CDR2 FQNEAQ (reference sequence). The CDR3 covers 15 residues. Here the CDR3 reads CASSYGQGDTGELFF. The CDR3 nucleotides are TGTGCCAGCAGCTATGGACAGGGCGATACCGGGGAGCTGTTTTTT.

This chain connects TRBV5-1 to TRBJ1-5; TRBD1 agrees at 8 bases. Germline V gene lookup returns CDR1 SGHRS and CDR2 YFSETQ. The CDR3 spans 14 residues. Trimming cost V 0 bases and J 7 bases; bases outside gene matches: 3. The CDR3 nucleotides read TGCGCCAGCAGCTTGGAGGGGACAGGACAGCCCCAGCATTTT. Its protein product is CASSLEGTGQPQHF.

The chain joins TRBV7-9 to TRBJ1-4; D is undetermined. The CDR3 covers 15 residues. CDR1 and CDR2 from the germline V gene are SEHNR and FQNEAQ (reference sequence). V was clipped by 4 bases and J by 4 bases, with 13 bases between them. In DNA form, the CDR3 reads TGTGCCAGCAGCTCCTGGGAGGGAGGTAATGAAAAACTGTTTTTT. It yields the protein CASSSWEGGNEKLFF.

This sequence joins TRBV14 and TRBJ1-1; 7 bases are shared with TRBD1. V lost 4 bases and J lost 1; bases outside the gene matches: 9. CDR3 size: 16 residues. Looked up from germline, CDR1 is SGHDN and CDR2 is FVKESK. The CDR3 loop is CASSRRTGSTNTEAFF. As DNA, the CDR3 is TGTGCCAGCAGCCGACGGACAGGTTCTACGAACACTGAAGCTTTCTTT.

The chain links TRBV12-3 or TRBV12-4 to TRBJ1-3; D remains unclear. This CDR3 spans 13 amino acids. The V gene lost 3 bases and the J gene lost 8 bases, with 11 bases spanning the gap. DNA for the CDR3: TGTGCCAGCAGTTTTGCCCTCCGGGACACCATATATTTT. It is translated as CASSFALRDTIYF.

V and J are TRBV6-1 and TRBJ1-5; D is perhaps TRBD1 (6 bases). Germline loops: CDR1 MNHNS, CDR2 SASEGT. The V end lost 3 bases, the J end lost 6 bases, and 12 bases lay between the germline ends. CDR3 length equals 14 residues. CDR3 nucleotide sequence: TGTGCCAGCAGTGACAGGGGATCGGGTCAGCCCCAGCATTTT. It codes for CASSDRGSGQPQHF.